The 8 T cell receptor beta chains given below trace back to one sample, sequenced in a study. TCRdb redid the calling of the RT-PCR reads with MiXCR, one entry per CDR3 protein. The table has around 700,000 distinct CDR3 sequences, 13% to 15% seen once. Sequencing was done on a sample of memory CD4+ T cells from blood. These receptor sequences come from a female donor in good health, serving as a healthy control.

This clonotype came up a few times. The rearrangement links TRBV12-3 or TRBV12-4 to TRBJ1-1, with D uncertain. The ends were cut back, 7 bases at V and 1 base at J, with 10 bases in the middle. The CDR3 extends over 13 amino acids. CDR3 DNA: TGTGCCAGCAAGTTCCGGGGGAACACTGAAGCTTTCTTT. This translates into CASKFRGNTEAFF.

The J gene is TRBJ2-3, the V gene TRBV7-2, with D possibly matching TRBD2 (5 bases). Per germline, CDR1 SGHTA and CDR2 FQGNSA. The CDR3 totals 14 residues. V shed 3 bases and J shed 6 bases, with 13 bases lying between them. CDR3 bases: TGTGCCAGCAGCTTGGGAGTCACCAGCGATACGCAGTATTTT. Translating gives CASSLGVTSDTQYF.

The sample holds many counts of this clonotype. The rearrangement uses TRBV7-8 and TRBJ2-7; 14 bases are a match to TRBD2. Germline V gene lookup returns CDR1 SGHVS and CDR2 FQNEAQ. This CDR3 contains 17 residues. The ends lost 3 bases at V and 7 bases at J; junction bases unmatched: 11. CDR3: CASSFWTSGRRDGEQYF. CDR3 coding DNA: TGTGCCAGCAGCTTTTGGACTAGCGGGAGGAGGGATGGTGAGCAGTACTTC. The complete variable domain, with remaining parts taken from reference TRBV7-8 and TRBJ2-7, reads GAGVSQSPRYKVAKRGQDVALRCDPISGHVSLFWYQQALGQGPEFLTYFQNEAQLDKSGLPSDRFFAERPEGSVSTLKIQRTQQEDSAVYLCASSFWTSGRRDGEQYFGPGTRLTVT.

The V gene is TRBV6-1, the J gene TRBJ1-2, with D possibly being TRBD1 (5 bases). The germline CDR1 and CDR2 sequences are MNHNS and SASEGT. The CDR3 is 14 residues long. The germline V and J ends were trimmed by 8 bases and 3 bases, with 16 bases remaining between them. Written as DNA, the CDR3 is TGTGCCAGCCGCGACGGGACGGTTGACTATGGCTACACCTTC. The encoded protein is CASRDGTVDYGYTF.

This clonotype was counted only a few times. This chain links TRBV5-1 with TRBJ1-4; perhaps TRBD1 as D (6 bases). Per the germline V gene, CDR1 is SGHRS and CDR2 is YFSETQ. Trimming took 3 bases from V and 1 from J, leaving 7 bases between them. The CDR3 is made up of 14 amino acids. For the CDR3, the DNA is TGCGCCAGCAGCTCCAGGGGAACTAATGAAAAACTGTTTTTT. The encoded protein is CASSSRGTNEKLFF.

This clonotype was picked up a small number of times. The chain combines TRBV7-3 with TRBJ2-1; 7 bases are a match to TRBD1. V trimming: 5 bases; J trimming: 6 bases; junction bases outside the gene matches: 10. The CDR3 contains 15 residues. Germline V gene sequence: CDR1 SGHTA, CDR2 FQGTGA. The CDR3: CASSPDGRGTNEQFF. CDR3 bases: TGTGCCAGCAGCCCCGACGGCAGGGGGACCAATGAGCAGTTCTTC.

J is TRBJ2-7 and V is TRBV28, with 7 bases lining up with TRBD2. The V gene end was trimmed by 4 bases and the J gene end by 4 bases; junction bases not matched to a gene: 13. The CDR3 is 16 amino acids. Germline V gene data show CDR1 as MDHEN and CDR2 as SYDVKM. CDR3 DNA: TGTGCCAGCAGTTCCCACAGCGGGAAAAGTCTGTACGAGCAGTACTTC. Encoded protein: CASSSHSGKSLYEQYF.

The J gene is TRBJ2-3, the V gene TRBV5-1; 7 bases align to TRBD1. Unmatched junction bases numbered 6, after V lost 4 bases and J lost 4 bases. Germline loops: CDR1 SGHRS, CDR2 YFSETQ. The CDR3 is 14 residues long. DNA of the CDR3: TGCGCCAGCAGCCTCGGACAGGAGGCAGATACGCAGTATTTT. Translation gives CASSLGQEADTQYF.